This entry lists 10 T cell receptor beta chains sequenced from one sample in a study of blood T cell repertoires in COVID-19. TCRdb's table, derived via immunoSEQ multiplex PCR, lists solely in-frame clones and lacks some. In the table there are some 110,000 clones, 70% to 75% of which are singletons. The sequenced sample consisted of peripheral blood. All receptors derive from a man at least 80 years old with COVID-19, enrolled during active disease.

V and J are TRBV4-2 and TRBJ1-1; 8 bases line up with TRBD1. This CDR3 comprises 16 residues. After removal of 1 base from V and 1 base from J, the junction contained 5 bases not matched to a gene. Germline lookup yields CDR1 LGHNA and CDR2 YNFKEQ. CDR3 coding DNA: TGTGCCAGCAGCCAAGGGTGGACAGGGCGGAACACTGAAGCTTTCTTT. Amino acids: CASSQGWTGRNTEAFF.

V and J are TRBV18 and TRBJ2-7; no reliable D call. The V end lost 0 bases, the J end lost 2 bases, and 8 bases lay between the germline ends. The CDR3 spans 14 residues. Looked up from germline, CDR1 is KGHSH and CDR2 is LQKENI. This CDR3 is CASSPPSSTYEQYF. The CDR3 nucleotides read TGTGCCAGCTCACCACCTAGCAGCACCTACGAGCAGTACTTC.

The chain couples TRBV6-5 to TRBJ1-2; D call uncertain. CDR3 length equals 13 residues. The germline V and J ends were trimmed by 2 bases and 5 bases, with 9 bases remaining between them. Germline V gene lookup returns CDR1 MNHEY and CDR2 SVGAGI. The CDR3 protein is CASSYGGDYGYTF. The DNA of the CDR3 is TGTGCCAGCAGTTACGGCGGAGATTATGGCTACACCTTC.

The chain links TRBV27 to TRBJ2-5, with TRBD2 as a possible D gene (5 bases). The germline V and J ends were trimmed by 2 bases and 4 bases, with 17 bases remaining between them. The germline gives CDR1 MNHEY, CDR2 SMNVEV (reference sequence). The CDR3 covers 16 residues. The CDR3 sequence is CASSLRSSGRGETQYF. In DNA, the CDR3 is TGTGCCAGCAGTTTAAGGTCCAGCGGCAGAGGAGAGACCCAGTACTTC.

The gene calls are TRBV13 and TRBJ2-7, with D possibly being TRBD1 (6 bases). Germline V gene data show CDR1 as PRHDT and CDR2 as FYEKMQ (reference sequence). The V end was cut by 5 bases, the J end by 3 bases, with 11 bases between. The CDR3 sequence is 13 residues long. The CDR3 reads CASSRLQGYEQYF. The CDR3 DNA follows: TGTGCCAGCAGCCGATTACAGGGCTACGAGCAGTACTTC.

This chain joins TRBV10-1 and TRBJ1-4; the D gene is possibly TRBD1 (6 bases). The germline gives CDR1 WNHNN, CDR2 SYGVQD (reference sequence). The CDR3 contains 13 residues. Trimming left V 11 bases short and J 0 bases short, with 10 bases between. This CDR3 reads CASGDTTNEKLFF. In nucleotides, the CDR3 is TGCGCCTCAGGGGACACAACTAATGAAAAACTGTTTTTT.

This clone was seen just once. The V and J genes are TRBV28 and TRBJ1-1; the D gene is possibly TRBD1 (5 bases). Germline CDR1 is MDHEN and CDR2 is SYDVKM. The CDR3 has 15 amino acids. The V and J ends lost 4 bases and 0 bases respectively, with 12 bases between them. In DNA, the CDR3 is TGTGCCAGCAGTTCCACAGGCGTCATGAACACTGAAGCTTTCTTT. This translates into CASSSTGVMNTEAFF.

In DNA form, the CDR3 reads TGTGCCAGCAGCTTAGACAGGGGCACTGGAAACACCATATATTTT. This translates into CASSLDRGTGNTIYF. The chain joins TRBV7-8 to TRBJ1-3; TRBD1 agrees at 7 bases. The J segment lost 2 bases and the V segment lost 1 base, leaving 2 bases of the junction unmatched. The CDR3 has 15 residues. From germline, CDR1 is SGHVS and CDR2 FQNEAQ. The full variable domain, rest sourced from reference TRBV7-8 and TRBJ1-3, is GAGVSQSPRYKVAKRGQDVALRCDPISGHVSLFWYQQALGQGPEFLTYFQNEAQLDKSGLPSDRFFAERPEGSVSTLKIQRTQQEDSAVYLCASSLDRGTGNTIYFGEGSWLTVV.

The gene calls are TRBV13 and TRBJ2-1; 11 positions agree with TRBD2. The germline V gene has CDR1 PRHDT and CDR2 FYEKMQ (reference sequence). This CDR3 spans 15 amino acids. Germline trimming cut 4 bases from V and 4 bases from J; bases unmatched to any gene: 3. CDR3 sequence (DNA): TGTGCCAGCAGCTCCGGGACTAGCGGTTACAATGAGCAGTTCTTC. Protein: CASSSGTSGYNEQFF.

This clone was seen a handful of times. The rearrangement uses TRBV5-8 and TRBJ1-4; maybe TRBD1 (5 bases). V lost 5 bases to trimming and J lost 5 bases, with 16 bases between them. The CDR3 covers 15 residues. CDR1 SGHTS and CDR2 YDEGEE come from the germline V gene. The CDR3 nucleotides read TGTGCCAGCAGTTATCGACAGCGTCGGAATGAAAAACTGTTTTTT. Residues: CASSYRQRRNEKLFF. The full variable domain, with the rest looked up from reference TRBV5-8 and TRBJ1-4, is EAGVTQSPTHLIKTRGQQATLRCSPISGHTSVYWYQQALGLGLQFLLWYDEGEERNRGNFPPRFSGRQFPNYSSELNVNALELEDSALYLCASSYRQRRNEKLFFGSGTQLSVL.